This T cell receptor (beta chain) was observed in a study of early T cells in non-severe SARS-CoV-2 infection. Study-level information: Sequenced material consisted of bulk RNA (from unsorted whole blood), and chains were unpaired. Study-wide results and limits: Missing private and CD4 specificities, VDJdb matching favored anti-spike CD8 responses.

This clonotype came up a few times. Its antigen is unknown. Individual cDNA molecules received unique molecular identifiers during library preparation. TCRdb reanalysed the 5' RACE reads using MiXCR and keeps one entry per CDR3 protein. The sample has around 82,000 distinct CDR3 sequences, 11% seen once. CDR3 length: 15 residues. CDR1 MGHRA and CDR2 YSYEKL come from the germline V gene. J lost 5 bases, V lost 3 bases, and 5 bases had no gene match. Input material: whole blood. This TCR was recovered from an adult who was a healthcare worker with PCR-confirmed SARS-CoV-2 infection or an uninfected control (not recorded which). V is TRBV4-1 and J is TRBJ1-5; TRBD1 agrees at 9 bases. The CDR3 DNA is TGCGCCAGCAGCCATCAGGACAGGGGCCATCAGCCCCAGCATTTT. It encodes CASSHQDRGHQPQHF.